This T cell receptor beta chain was recovered during a study of blood T cell repertoires in COVID-19. Study-wide background: Spain, Italy and the United States supplied samples that represented acute and convalescent COVID-19.

In Seattle, patients joined the study during active infection and were tracked longitudinally. CDR1 is LNHDA, CDR2 SQIVND, per germline (reference sequence). The CDR3 runs to 20 residues. Trimming cost V 1 base and J 2 bases, with 26 bases left between them. Per the original methods: Amplification from reference gene primers served as the basis for estimated nucleated cell counts. The table came from immunoSEQ multiplex PCR; TCRdb's copy has only in-frame clones and leaves some out. V and J calls and clone size are as listed in that table; D and trimming were resolved from the DNA. The table records approximately 150,000 clones, 90% to 95% of them present only once.

This receptor was obtained from a woman aged 60-70 years with COVID-19, enrolled during active disease. Material: peripheral blood. J is TRBJ1-2 and V is TRBV19; maybe TRBD1 (5 bases). CDR3 DNA sequence: TGTGCCAGTAGTATAGGCCCCCCGGACACGCGCAGGGATAAAAACTATGGCTACACCTTC. It yields the protein CASSIGPPDTRRDKNYGYTF.